This entry describes one T cell receptor beta chain. The antigen is unknown. The sample belongs to a study of cytomegalovirus exposure and HLA in healthy donors. General study findings and limits: The study designated about 180 TCR beta chains cytomegalovirus-associated. Clonal expansion, a later analysis showed, was greater in HLA-associated TCR beta chains than in equally common others.

The PCR had 60 Vbeta and 13 Jbeta primers. Assay: immunoSEQ multiplex PCR; the TCRdb copy retains only in-frame clones and omits some. Altogether 150,000 to 250,000 clones are present, approximately 80% being singletons, with the ten largest covering 0.098%. This receptor was identified in a boy between 2 and 15 years old in good health and CMV-seronegative. The sequenced sample consisted of PBMCs.

CDR3 DNA sequence: TGTGCCAGCAGCTTAGCCCTATACGGCAGGGAGGGAGAGACCCAGTACTTC. Protein sequence: CASSLALYGREGETQYF. The chain uses TRBV7-8 and TRBJ2-5; 7 nucleotides match TRBD2. Germline V CDR1 and CDR2: SGHVS, FQNEAQ. The CDR3 runs to 17 residues. After removal of 0 bases from V and 4 bases from J, the junction contained 11 bases not matched to a gene. Looking up the rest from reference TRBV7-8 and TRBJ2-5 gives the full variable domain: GAGVSQSPRYKVAKRGQDVALRCDPISGHVSLFWYQQALGQGPEFLTYFQNEAQLDKSGLPSDRFFAERPEGSVSTLKIQRTQQEDSAVYLCASSLALYGREGETQYFGPGTRLLVL.